The rows below give T cell receptor beta chains drawn from one sample of a study of T-cell memory formation after mild COVID-19. TCRdb processed the 5' RACE reads anew with MiXCR; each CDR3 protein has one entry. The sample carries around 500,000 distinct CDR3 sequences, about 20% recorded once. The material sequenced was PBMCs or a T cell subset sorted from them (not recorded which). The receptor set was obtained from an adult woman who had mild COVID-19 (a few samples of this study predate the infection). Cell type and time point are not known. Both conserved end residues are part of each CDR3. A D gene is named only where the DNA matches it firmly. Some rows mark clone size as missing; the rest say once, few, many or name a class of expanded clone.

D	V	J	length	size	CDR3	DNA
NA	TRBV5-5	TRBJ2-6	13	NA	CASMTVGANVLTF	TGTGCCAGCATGACGGTTGGGGCCAACGTCCTGACTTTC
TRBD1	TRBV6-5	TRBJ2-5	13	NA	CASWDRRVETQYF	TGTGCCAGCTGGGACAGGCGGGTGGAGACCCAGTACTTC
NA	TRBV5-6	TRBJ2-1	15	few	CASSGRRGLENEQFF	TGTGCCAGCAGCGGCCGACGGGGACTTGAAAATGAGCAGTTCTTC
NA	TRBV29-1	TRBJ2-5	14	few	CSAYGAANQETQYF	TGCAGCGCGTACGGGGCGGCTAATCAAGAGACCCAGTACTTC
TRBD1	TRBV6-5	TRBJ2-1	15	few	CASSFRDRELNEQFF	TGTGCCAGCAGTTTCCGGGACAGGGAGCTTAATGAGCAGTTCTTC
TRBD2	TRBV12-3/TRBV12-4	TRBJ2-3	17	few	CASSSLTSGGRTDTQYF	TGTGCCAGCAGTTCCCTTACTAGCGGGGGCCGCACAGATACGCAGTATTTT
NA	TRBV18	TRBJ1-3	13	many	CASSPFLGDTIYF	TGTGCCAGCTCACCATTTTTGGGTGACACCATATATTTT
NA	TRBV29-1	TRBJ2-2	13	many	CSVTNLGVGELFF	TGCAGCGTTACTAACCTTGGGGTCGGGGAGCTGTTTTTT
TRBD1	TRBV29-1	TRBJ2-5	17	once	CSVETGGQLLRQETQYF	TGCAGCGTTGAGACAGGGGGCCAACTCTTACGGCAAGAGACCCAGTACTTC
NA	TRBV28	TRBJ2-7	12	NA	CGSGTPSYEQYF	TGTGGGTCCGGTACCCCCTCCTACGAGCAGTACTTC
TRBD2	TRBV5-1	TRBJ2-1	14	few	CASSPASGGAGQFF	TGCGCCAGCAGCCCTGCTAGCGGGGGGGCCGGACAGTTCTTC
NA	TRBV7-6	TRBJ2-1	16	NA	CASSLLSGVTHNEQFF	TGTGCCAGCAGCCTCCTGTCGGGGGTGACCCACAATGAGCAGTTCTTC
NA	TRBV28	TRBJ2-2	13	few	CASSFRTPGELFF	TGTGCCAGCAGTTTTAGGACTCCCGGGGAGCTGTTTTTT
TRBD2	TRBV6-5	TRBJ2-1	17	NA	CASSYSILAGGRDEQFF	TGTGCCAGCAGTTACTCTATTCTAGCGGGAGGGCGGGATGAGCAGTTCTTC
TRBD1	TRBV12-3/TRBV12-4	TRBJ2-3	18	NA	CASSAILGTDQRTDTQYF	TGTGCCAGCAGTGCCATTCTTGGGACAGACCAGCGCACAGATACGCAGTATTTT
NA	TRBV11-3	TRBJ2-1	17	NA	CASSLDRWGIGGNEQFF	TGTGCCAGCAGCTTAGACCGATGGGGGATAGGGGGTAATGAGCAGTTCTTC
TRBD1	TRBV19	TRBJ2-3	16	few	CASNSRGQGARGTQYF	TGTGCCAGTAATTCGCGGGGACAGGGGGCGCGAGGTACGCAGTATTTT
TRBD1	TRBV20-1	TRBJ1-1	20	NA	CSASPPPRDRVPASNTEAFF	TGCAGTGCTAGTCCGCCCCCTAGGGACAGGGTGCCGGCGTCGAACACTGAAGCTTTCTTT
NA	TRBV12-3/TRBV12-4	TRBJ2-7	14	few	CASSLGRLTYEQYF	TGTGCCAGCAGTTTAGGACGGCTTACCTACGAGCAGTACTTC
NA	TRBV12-3/TRBV12-4	TRBJ2-2	15	NA	CASSLLGRYTGELFF	TGTGCCAGCAGTTTACTTGGACGGTACACCGGGGAGCTGTTTTTT
NA	TRBV21-1	TRBJ2-5	16	NA	CASSPAGHPHQETQYF	TGTGCCAGCAGCCCGGCGGGCCACCCTCACCAAGAGACCCAGTACTTC
NA	TRBV27	TRBJ2-1	13	few	CASSFRYFHEQFF	TGTGCCAGCAGTTTTCGATATTTCCATGAGCAGTTCTTC
NA	TRBV18	TRBJ1-4	13	NA	CASSPTGIEKLFF	TGTGCCAGCTCACCAACCGGTATTGAAAAACTGTTTTTT
NA	TRBV5-1	TRBJ2-3	14	few	CASSGAPGTDTQYF	TGCGCCAGCAGTGGGGCCCCGGGAACAGATACGCAGTATTTT
NA	TRBV11-3	TRBJ2-3	15	few	CASSWGTVSTDTQYF	TGTGCCAGCAGCTGGGGGACCGTTTCCACAGATACGCAGTATTTT
TRBD2	TRBV20-1	TRBJ2-5	15	few	CSASRASGGQETQYF	TGCAGTGCTAGTAGGGCTAGCGGGGGACAAGAGACCCAGTACTTC
NA	TRBV6-4	TRBJ2-2	15	few	CASSPAPGDTGELFF	TGTGCCAGCAGTCCGGCCCCTGGGGACACCGGGGAGCTGTTTTTT
NA	TRBV20-1	TRBJ2-1	14	few	CSARRGFSYNEQFF	TGCAGTGCTCGTCGGGGTTTCTCCTACAATGAGCAGTTCTTC
NA	TRBV5-1	TRBJ1-6	14	NA	CASSLGQSKTPLHF	TGCGCCAGCAGCTTGGGACAGTCAAAGACACCCCTCCACTTT
NA	TRBV29-1	TRBJ1-5	14	many	CSVVAGSGNQPQHF	TGCAGCGTTGTGGCAGGGAGCGGCAATCAGCCCCAGCATTTT
NA	TRBV12-3/TRBV12-4	TRBJ2-3	17	NA	CASSLRATHAGPDTQYF	TGTGCCAGCAGTCTCCGAGCAACGCATGCGGGCCCAGATACGCAGTATTTT
TRBD2	TRBV7-9	TRBJ2-1	17	many	CASSPGLAGPGSYEQFF	TGTGCCAGCAGTCCGGGACTAGCGGGCCCCGGTAGCTATGAGCAGTTCTTC
TRBD2	TRBV4-1	TRBJ2-1	13	NA	CASSHQLANEQFF	TGCGCCAGCAGCCATCAACTAGCGAATGAGCAGTTCTTC
NA	TRBV10-3	TRBJ2-1	16	NA	CAISSGGGSPRNEQFF	TGTGCCATCAGTTCCGGGGGCGGGAGCCCCCGGAATGAGCAGTTCTTC
TRBD1	TRBV29-1	TRBJ1-1	13	NA	CSVDTTGGTEAFF	TGCAGCGTTGACACAACAGGGGGCACTGAAGCTTTCTTT
NA	TRBV11-2	TRBJ2-2	13	many	CASSPSSTGELFF	TGTGCCAGCAGCCCCAGTAGCACCGGGGAGCTGTTTTTT
TRBD2	TRBV5-4	TRBJ2-3	15	few	CASSLSSGSTDTQYF	TGTGCCAGCAGCTTATCTAGCGGGAGCACAGATACGCAGTATTTT
TRBD2	TRBV11-2	TRBJ2-3	14	NA	CASSSHSGTDTQYF	TGTGCCAGCAGCTCTCATAGCGGGACAGATACGCAGTATTTT
NA	TRBV29-1	TRBJ2-7	12	few	CSVADSRYEQYF	TGCAGCGTTGCGGACAGTAGATACGAGCAGTACTTC
NA	TRBV12-3/TRBV12-4	TRBJ1-6	16	NA	CASRTGLSSYNSPLHF	TGTGCCAGCAGGACGGGCCTCAGCTCCTATAATTCACCCCTCCACTTT
TRBD1	TRBV4-1	TRBJ1-2	16	NA	CASSQDPAGGNYGYTF	TGCGCCAGCAGCCAAGATCCAGCAGGGGGCAACTATGGCTACACCTTC
TRBD1	TRBV6-2/TRBV6-3	TRBJ2-5	15	few	CASSYSRTGSETQYF	TGTGCCAGCAGTTACTCGAGGACAGGTTCGGAGACCCAGTACTTC
TRBD2	TRBV15	TRBJ2-1	15	few	CATVAGLAGANEQFF	TGTGCCACCGTCGCGGGACTAGCGGGAGCGAATGAGCAGTTCTTC
TRBD2	TRBV7-2	TRBJ2-3	15	few	CASSPSGTTTDTQYF	TGTGCCAGCAGCCCTAGCGGAACTACCACAGATACGCAGTATTTT
TRBD1	TRBV5-1	TRBJ2-7	14	few	CASRQTGELYEQYF	TGCGCCAGCAGGCAGACAGGGGAGCTCTACGAGCAGTACTTC
NA	TRBV5-1	TRBJ2-5	13	few	CASSFGGLETQYF	TGCGCCAGCAGCTTTGGGGGATTGGAGACCCAGTACTTC
NA	TRBV15	TRBJ2-1	19	many	CATSGEVLSGPSSYNEQFF	TGTGCCACCAGCGGGGAGGTCTTGAGCGGACCAAGCTCCTACAATGAGCAGTTCTTC
NA	TRBV30	TRBJ2-7	9	few	CAWVYEQYF	TGTGCCTGGGTATACGAGCAGTACTTC
NA	TRBV24-1	TRBJ1-3	13	many	CATRAGAGNTIYF	TGTGCCACCCGTGCGGGAGCTGGAAACACCATATATTTT
NA	TRBV6-1	TRBJ1-1	15	NA	CASSERPGQDTEAFF	TGTGCCAGCAGTGAAAGGCCAGGGCAGGACACTGAAGCTTTCTTT
NA	TRBV12-3/TRBV12-4	TRBJ1-5	15	few	CASSFRQPSNQPQHF	TGTGCCAGCAGTTTCAGACAGCCTAGCAATCAGCCCCAGCATTTT
NA	TRBV4-1	TRBJ2-2	16	NA	CASSQDSGYNTGELFF	TGCGCCAGCAGCCAAGATTCGGGCTATAACACCGGGGAGCTGTTTTTT
NA	TRBV20-1	TRBJ1-2	11	NA	CSARWGGGYTF	TGCAGTGCTAGATGGGGGGGCGGCTACACCTTC
NA	TRBV11-2	TRBJ1-6	14	NA	CASSTRARDSPLHF	TGTGCCAGCAGCACCCGGGCCCGTGATTCACCCCTCCACTTT
TRBD1	TRBV12-3/TRBV12-4	TRBJ1-4	14	NA	CASTPTGGDEKLFF	TGTGCCAGCACCCCAACAGGGGGTGATGAAAAACTGTTTTTT
TRBD2	TRBV7-9	TRBJ2-1	15	few	CASSRESLAANEQFF	TGTGCCAGCAGCCGCGAGTCGCTAGCGGCGAATGAGCAGTTCTTC